This section outlines one T cell receptor (beta chain) sequence together with its context. The data originate from a study of CD8+CD57+ T cells in acquired aplastic anemia. The V end lost 0 bases, the J end lost 0 bases, and 9 bases lay between the germline ends. The CDR3 is made up of 15 amino acids. The germline CDR1 and CDR2 sequences are SGDLS and YYNGEE. Genomic DNA was employed as the template in profiling TCR beta VDJ and CDR3. TCRdb ran MiXCR on the reads and lists one entry per CDR3 protein. The sample shows more than 150,000 distinct CDR3 sequences, around three fifths of them seen only once.

The clonotype comes from a human donor with severe aplastic anemia or a healthy control (not recorded which). The sequenced sample consisted of sorted CD4+, CD8+, or CD8+CD57+ T cells (not recorded which) from PBMCs. The chain is built from TRBV9 and TRBJ1-2, with a weak D call TRBD1 (5 bases). The CDR3 bases are TGTGCCAGCAGCGTAGGGGTGACAGCTAACTATGGCTACACCTTC. Amino acids: CASSVGVTANYGYTF.